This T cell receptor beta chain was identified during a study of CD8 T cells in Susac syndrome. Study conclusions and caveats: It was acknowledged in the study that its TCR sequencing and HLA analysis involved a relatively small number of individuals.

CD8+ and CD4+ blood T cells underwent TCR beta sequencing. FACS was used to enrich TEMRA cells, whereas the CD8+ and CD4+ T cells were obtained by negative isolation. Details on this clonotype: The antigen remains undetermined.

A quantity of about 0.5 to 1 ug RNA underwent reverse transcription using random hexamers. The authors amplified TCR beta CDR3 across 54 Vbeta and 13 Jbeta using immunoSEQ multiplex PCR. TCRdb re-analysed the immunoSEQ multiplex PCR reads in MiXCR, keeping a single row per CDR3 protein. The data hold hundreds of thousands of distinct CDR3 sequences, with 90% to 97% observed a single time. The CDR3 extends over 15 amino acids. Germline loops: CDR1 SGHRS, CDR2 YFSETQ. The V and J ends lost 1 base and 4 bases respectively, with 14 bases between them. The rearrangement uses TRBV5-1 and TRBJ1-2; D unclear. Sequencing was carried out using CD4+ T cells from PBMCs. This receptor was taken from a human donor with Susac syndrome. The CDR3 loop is CASSLSPADGYGYTF. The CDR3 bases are TGCGCCAGCAGCTTGTCTCCTGCTGACGGCTATGGCTACACCTTC.